This T cell receptor beta chain stems from a study of blood T cell repertoires in COVID-19. Study overall: Samples of COVID-19 (acute and convalescent) were obtained from the United States, Italy and Spain. T cells, B-cell-depleted T cells, or PBMCs provided the cDNA or gDNA that served as material.

Germline V gene lookup returns CDR1 PRHDT and CDR2 FYEKMQ (reference sequence). Germline trimming cut 5 bases from V and 5 bases from J; bases unmatched to any gene: 10. The CDR3 consists of 16 residues. Only in-frame clones appear in the TCRdb table, and some are missing; sequencing was by immunoSEQ multiplex PCR. The sample includes about 270,000 clones, roughly nine tenths of them seen just once. The chain is built from TRBV13 and TRBJ2-5, with 11 bases that match TRBD2. Sequenced: peripheral blood. This receptor was obtained from a middle-aged man with active or convalescent COVID-19. The CDR3 sequence is CASSPGVAGGLETQYF. As DNA, the CDR3 is TGTGCCAGCAGCCCCGGGGTAGCGGGAGGGTTGGAGACCCAGTACTTC.